Here is one T cell receptor (beta chain) with its context. Which antigen it targets is not known. Base qualities were left out, and no much larger clone turns up one base away. Collaborating institutions collected whole blood in K2EDTA tubes following their own protocols. Collaborator samples were shipped for TCRbeta analysis as frozen whole blood, isolated PBMCs, or DNA extracted from either sample type. The trim is 2 bases for V and 6 bases for J, with a gap of 10 bases between the germline ends. Via the germline V gene, CDR1 is MNHEY and CDR2 SVGAGI. The CDR3 has 13 amino acids, counting the end cysteine and phenylalanine. Kept here is only the CDR3 DNA, which spans 39 bases and is read in frame from base 1. The record originates from a study of blood T cell repertoires in COVID-19 (TCRdb year 2020). General notes on the study: Samples from collaborators originated in the United States, Italy and Spain and spanned both the acute and convalescent phases of COVID-19. The prospective study material was composed of cDNA or gDNA derived from T cells, B-cell-depleted T cells, or PBMCs. Subjects who had been exposed to COVID-19, were actively infected with it, or had recovered from it provided the deeply sampled blood TCRbeta repertoires that made up the dataset. A freely available public database, intended as a resource for researchers studying the immune response to SARS-CoV-2, is where the repertoires were released. The samples were drawn from the first 160 participants of the ongoing ImmuneRACE study and from 1,254 subjects provided by 6 global collaborators. The sample metadata nearly always contained a de-identified subject ID, COVID-19 status, age in years and sex. Where available, HLA class I and class II types were obtained from metadata supplied by the sample provider rather than from assay-based typing. What the study reported, not specific to this receptor: The amount of clinical and demographic metadata varied by source and participant and was provided uncurated.

TCRbeta CDR3 regions were amplified from genomic DNA by means of the immunoSEQ Assay, a bias-controlled multiplex PCR. The published analysis was carried out like this. The number of nucleated cells in each sample was estimated by amplification of reference gene primers within the assay. To quantify the absolute abundance of each unique TCRbeta CDR3 rearrangement, sequence reads were collapsed and filtered. Productive Simpson clonality was computed per sample as the square root of Simpson's diversity index over productive rearrangements. The table comes from immuneACCESS by way of TCRdb, which keeps in-frame sequences with V and J called. Part of the clones is missing from these tables; in studies checked, under half for an unresolved V gene and the rest for unknown reasons. V and J calls and clone size are as listed in that table; D and trimming were resolved from the DNA. This sample holds 150,000 to 200,000 clones; roughly 86% were observed only once. Almost 1% of the sample goes to the ten largest clones.

The sample comprised peripheral blood. The source of this sequence is a man younger than 35 with acute or convalescent COVID-19. The rearranged segments are TRBV6-5 and TRBJ2-5, with no reliable assignment of the D segment. CDR3 loop: CASSYGRVQTQYF. The DNA sequence is TGTGCCAGCAGTTACGGCCGGGTGCAGACCCAGTACTTC.